This T cell receptor (beta chain) was captured by sequencing in a study of regulatory T cells in long-lasting Graves disease. Findings and limits, study-wide: Sample size, which was small, may have reduced accuracy.

On this clonotype itself: The antigen remains undetermined.

The time point denotes: newly diagnosed GD, antithyroid drugs for less than 3 months. From PBMCs, RNA was extracted and then used to make the TCR library. The CDR3 contains 10 residues. V lost 8 bases, J lost 5 bases, and 6 bases lay in between. CDR1 and CDR2 from the germline V gene are SEHNR and FQNEAQ (reference sequence). Arm-PCR with iRepertoire HTBI primers amplified the CDR3 regions for these TCR beta libraries. MiXCR, run by TCRdb on the multiplex PCR reads, gives a single entry per CDR3 protein. The sample lists hundreds of thousands of distinct CDR3 sequences; about 16% were seen once. The same data also went into a second study, on T cells in Graves' hyperthyroidism and ophthalmopathy. According to that study: Stable Graves' hyperthyroidism denoted no ophthalmopathy progression over 18 months. Appearing also in blood were most of the thyroid clonotypes expanded above 0.001.

This chain connects TRBV7-9 to TRBJ2-5; the D is unclear. This receptor was identified in a woman in her 30s with Graves disease. Sequenced material: peripheral blood mononuclear cells (PBMCs), taken at new diagnosis, from a patient treated with antithyroid drugs. The CDR3 loop reads CASAGETQYF. DNA of the CDR3: TGTGCCAGCGCCGGGGAGACCCAGTACTTC.